This TCR beta chain comes out of a study of T cell changes during pregnancy in multiple sclerosis. Measured with immunoSEQ multiplex PCR; TCRdb has only the in-frame clones, and not every one. The sample lists about 31,000 clones, around 88% occurring once. The trim removed 0 bases at V and 4 bases at J, leaving 5 bases unmatched. The CDR3 loop spans 16 amino acids. Looked up from germline, CDR1 is SGHTA and CDR2 is FQGNSA. This clone was seen only a few times. The sequence came from a female donor in good health, enrolled as a control in a pregnancy study. The chain employs TRBV7-2 and TRBJ2-5; 10 bases agree with TRBD2. The material sequenced was CD4+ T cells from peripheral blood mononuclear cells, taken in the first trimester of pregnancy. CDR3 sequence reads: CASSLAGTSEGETQYF. The CDR3 DNA reads TGTGCCAGCAGCTTAGCCGGGACTAGCGAAGGAGAGACCCAGTACTTC.